These 28 T cell receptor beta chains originate from one sample sequenced in a study of blood T cells in healthy people across ages. A J-beta primer mix and a sample-barcoded 5' primer were used in a second PCR of roughly 7 to 12 cycles. TCRdb ran MiXCR on the 5' RACE reads and lists one entry per CDR3 protein. This sample has about 800,000 distinct CDR3 sequences, with about 42% found just once. Sequenced material: blood. These receptors all stem from a man at least 80 years old in good health.

This clonotype showed up just a few times. V gene TRBV20-1 combines with J gene TRBJ2-3; 12 bases line up with TRBD2. The CDR3 spans 16 residues. Germline V gene data show CDR1 as DFQATT and CDR2 as SNEGSKA (reference sequence). V trimming: 0 bases; J trimming: 4 bases; junction bases outside the gene matches: 5. The CDR3: CSARDRTSGMSDTQYF. The CDR3 DNA sequence: TGCAGTGCTAGAGATCGGACTAGCGGGATGTCAGATACGCAGTATTTT.

The rearrangement joins TRBV7-9 to TRBJ2-1; 7 bases agree with TRBD2. CDR3 length: 16 amino acids. The V and J ends lost 6 bases and 7 bases, in that order; junction bases with no gene match: 15. Germline V gene sequence: CDR1 SEHNR, CDR2 FQNEAQ (reference sequence). The DNA of the CDR3 is TGTGCCAGCAGACAAACAACTCGGGACTACGGAAATGAGCAGTTCTTC. Residues: CASRQTTRDYGNEQFF. Supplemented by reference TRBV7-9 and TRBJ2-1, the full variable domain reads DTGVSQNPRHKITKRGQNVTFRCDPISEHNRLYWYRQTLGQGPEFLTYFQNEAQLEKSRLLSDRFSAERPKGSFSTLEIQRTEQGDSAMYLCASRQTTRDYGNEQFFGPGTRLTVL.

The chain employs TRBV7-2 and TRBJ2-7; TRBD2 aligns across 11 bases. Trimming at V came to 1 base and at J to 5 bases, leaving 4 bases not matched to a gene. The CDR3 covers 15 residues. Germline assignment: CDR1 SGHTA and CDR2 FQGNSA. The DNA of the CDR3 is TGTGCCAGCAGCTTAGTAGGACTAGCGGGTGACGAGCAGTACTTC. Translated, it gives CASSLVGLAGDEQYF.

This clonotype has a handful of counts. The chain joins TRBV7-8 to TRBJ2-1; D remains unclear. This CDR3 region has 16 residues. With 5 bases removed from V and 4 bases from J, the gap between germline ends came to 18 bases. CDR1 and CDR2 from the germline V gene are SGHVS and FQNEAQ. CDR3 protein: CASSPTSADFYNEQFF. CDR3 nucleotides: TGTGCCAGCAGCCCCACGTCCGCAGACTTTTACAATGAGCAGTTCTTC.

This rearrangement joins TRBV7-2 to TRBJ1-2; D not resolved. This CDR3 region has 14 residues. The germline CDR1 and CDR2 sequences are SGHTA and FQGNSA. V was cut by 6 bases and J by 5 bases, with 16 bases left in between. The CDR3 sequence: CASSRDGMLYGYTF. CDR3 bases: TGTGCCAGCAGTCGTGACGGAATGTTATATGGCTACACCTTC.

The chain links TRBV24-1 to TRBJ2-5; 8 bases are shared with TRBD2. CDR3 length: 13 residues. From germline, CDR1 is KGHDR and CDR2 SFDVKD. V gave up 9 bases and J gave up 11 bases; unmatched junction bases: 13. The CDR3 region has the DNA TGTGCCACCGGATCACTAGCGGCCAATGAGCAGTACTTC. The encoded protein is CATGSLAANEQYF.

As regards this clonotype: A read error may explain this, as a much larger clone is one base away. This sequence joins TRBV9 and TRBJ2-1; 10 positions agree with TRBD2. Germline values: CDR1 SGDLS, CDR2 YYNGEE. The CDR3 runs 18 residues. CDR3 region: CANSVDHSLAGLSNEQFF. The CDR3 DNA reads as TGTGCCAACAGCGTGGATCACTCACTAGCGGGGCTTTCGAATGAGCAGTTCTTC.

On this clonotype itself: One end of the junction fails to match germline, which may point to a read error. The genes are TRBV7-9 and TRBJ2-3; D gene uncertain. Germline CDR1 SEHNR, CDR2 FQNEAQ (reference sequence). CDR3 length: 13 residues. This chain's CDR3 is CTSSFHGSDTQYF. The CDR3 nucleotides read TGTACCAGCAGCTTTCATGGGTCGGATACGCAGTATTTT.

This chain uses TRBV12-3 or TRBV12-4 with TRBJ2-3; TRBD2 aligns across 9 bases. The CDR3 is made up of 16 amino acids. With V trimmed by 7 bases and J by 1 base, 9 bases remained unmatched. The DNA for the CDR3 is TGTGCCAGCATCCTAGGCGGCGGGGGGGGCACAGATACGCAGTATTTT. As protein: CASILGGGGGTDTQYF.

V gene TRBV3-1 combines with J gene TRBJ1-6; D is unclear. Germline V CDR1 and CDR2: LGHDT, YNNKEL (reference sequence). V was clipped by 6 bases and J by 12 bases, with 12 bases between them. The CDR3 length is 12 residues. This CDR3 is CASSGPGLPLHF. Written as DNA, the CDR3 is TGTGCCAGCAGTGGACCCGGCTTACCCCTCCACTTT. Using reference TRBV3-1 and TRBJ1-6 for the parts outside the CDR3, the full variable domain is DTAVSQTPKYLVTQMGNDKSIKCEQNLGHDTMYWYKQDSKKFLKIMFSYNNKELIINETVPNRFSPKSPDKAHLNLHINSLELGDSAVYFCASSGPGLPLHFGNGTRLTVT.

J is TRBJ1-6 and V is TRBV6-5, with D possibly matching TRBD1 (5 bases). Germline CDR1 reads MNHEY; CDR2 reads SVGAGI. The CDR3 extends over 14 amino acids. Trimming shortened V by 10 bases and J by 4 bases, and 14 bases separated the two germline ends. CDR3 in DNA: TGTGCCATCACCAGCGGGGCTTATAATTCACCCCTCCACTTT. As protein: CAITSGAYNSPLHF.

The chain carries TRBV14 and TRBJ1-2, with 7 bases identical to TRBD1. The V gene's germline CDR1 is SGHDN and CDR2 FVKESK. The CDR3 contains 16 residues. Trimming removed 5 bases from V and 2 bases from J; junction bases left unmatched: 11. The chain's CDR3 is CASSISGQIVNYGYTF. CDR3 bases: TGTGCCAGCAGCATCTCGGGACAGATTGTGAACTATGGCTACACCTTC.

This clonotype was recorded once. The J gene is TRBJ2-1, the V gene TRBV6-2 or TRBV6-3; 13 nucleotides agree with TRBD2. CDR1 and CDR2 (germline): MNHEY, SVGEGT. The CDR3 sequence is 18 residues long. V trimming: 5 bases; J trimming: 1 base; junction bases outside the gene matches: 8. For the CDR3, the DNA is TGTGCCAGCAGTGACCCTACTAGCGGGGGGGCTTCCTACAATGAGCAGTTCTTC. This codes for CASSDPTSGGASYNEQFF.

In its sample, this clonotype was seen once. This chain connects TRBV2 to TRBJ1-4; 9 nucleotides match TRBD1. V dropped 6 bases and J dropped 0; count of bases not matched to a gene: 2. Germline values: CDR1 SNHLY, CDR2 FYNNEI. This CDR3 is built from 15 residues. The CDR3 sequence is CASRRQGATNEKLFF. DNA for the CDR3: TGTGCCAGCAGGCGACAGGGGGCAACTAATGAAAAACTGTTTTTT.

The chain carries TRBV5-1 and TRBJ2-1; D is undetermined. Trimming shortened V by 1 base and J by 10 bases, and 9 bases separated the two germline ends. CDR3 length equals 12 residues. Germline CDR1 SGHRS, CDR2 YFSETQ. The CDR3 nucleotides are TGCGCCAGCAGCTTGCCAACCCAGGAGCAGTTCTTC. This translates into CASSLPTQEQFF.

V is TRBV24-1 and J is TRBJ1-1; D is undetermined. V was pared by 3 bases and J by 7 bases, with 8 bases between. The germline V gene encodes CDR1 KGHDR and CDR2 SFDVKD. The CDR3 runs 12 residues. This chain's CDR3 is CATSDQDFEAFF. The CDR3 nucleotides are TGTGCCACCAGTGATCAGGATTTTGAAGCTTTCTTT.

This clonotype appeared a few times. The CDR3 DNA reads TGTGCCAGCAGCTCAGACCCAGGGCGGCCTGAAGCTTTCTTT. Translating gives CASSSDPGRPEAFF. The J gene is TRBJ1-1, the V gene TRBV12-3 or TRBV12-4; perhaps TRBD1 as D (5 bases). Trimming cost V 6 bases and J 6 bases, with 17 bases left between them. The CDR3 is 14 residues long.

J is TRBJ2-1 and V is TRBV10-3; perhaps TRBD1 as D (5 bases). V dropped 7 bases and J dropped 8 bases, with 18 bases sitting between them. CDR1 is ENHRY and CDR2 is SYGVKD in the germline V gene. The CDR3 length is 14 residues. In DNA form, the CDR3 reads TGTGCCATCATGTCAGGGCTGGCCAGTCATGAGCAGTTCTTC. Protein sequence: CAIMSGLASHEQFF.

This clonotype showed up just a few times. The gene calls are TRBV20-1 and TRBJ2-4; TRBD2 matches 8 bases. CDR1 is DFQATT, CDR2 SNEGSKA, per germline (reference sequence). The CDR3 runs 18 residues. Losses at the gene ends were 1 base for V and 3 bases for J; bases not matched to a gene: 14. CDR3 amino acids: CSARGREGRGGVKNIQYF. The CDR3 nucleotides read TGCAGTGCTAGAGGTCGGGAGGGGCGAGGCGGAGTCAAAAACATTCAGTACTTC.

The chain carries TRBV20-1 and TRBJ2-1, with D maybe TRBD2 (6 bases). The V end lost 3 bases, the J end lost 3 bases, and 9 bases lay between the germline ends. The CDR3 has 13 amino acids. In germline, CDR1 is DFQATT, CDR2 SNEGSKA (reference sequence). As DNA, the CDR3 is TGCAGTGCTAGTGGCGGGAACTACAATGAGCAGTTCTTC. This encodes CSASGGNYNEQFF.

The V gene is TRBV10-3, the J gene TRBJ2-7; a weak D match, TRBD2 (6 bases). The CDR3 totals 15 residues. Trimming took off 5 bases at V and 7 bases at J, with 21 bases between the two ends. CDR1 is ENHRY, CDR2 SYGVKD, per germline. The CDR3 is CAISTTGLTTGEQYF. The CDR3 DNA follows: TGTGCCATCAGTACAACGGGACTTACGACCGGGGAGCAGTACTTC.

This clonotype was counted a single time. The J gene is TRBJ2-4, the V gene TRBV20-1; 14 nucleotides align to TRBD2. Trimming took 6 bases from V and 13 from J; bases not matched to a gene: 14. Germline CDR1 and CDR2: DFQATT and SNEGSKA (reference sequence). CDR3 length: 15 amino acids. For the CDR3, the DNA is TGCAGTGCCTACAGACTAGCGGGAGGGTCGGGGGAGCAGTACTTC. Translation: CSAYRLAGGSGEQYF.

This clonotype was detected many times. At one of its ends the junction is not consistent with the germline gene, which may arise from a read error. The chain joins TRBV29-1 to TRBJ2-1, with D hard to call. The CDR3 contains 9 residues. Germline lookup yields CDR1 SQVTM and CDR2 ANQGSEA. The CDR3 loop reads CSVEAFQFF. CDR3 coding DNA: TGCAGCGTCGAAGCGTTTCAGTTCTTC.

The V and J genes are TRBV5-1 and TRBJ1-2, with 7 bases fitting TRBD1. V shed 10 bases, J shed 4 bases, and the junction held 7 bases outside the gene matches. Germline CDR1 and CDR2: SGHRS and YFSETQ. The CDR3 is 12 residues long. The CDR3 DNA reads TGCGCCGGCCGGGGGACAGCCTATGGCTACACCTTC. It specifies CAGRGTAYGYTF.

The genes are TRBV2 and TRBJ2-1; D is unresolved. The germline gives CDR1 SNHLY, CDR2 FYNNEI. The CDR3 totals 16 residues. Trimming pared 3 bases from V and 6 bases from J, leaving 18 bases between. The CDR3, as DNA: TGTGCCAGCAGTGATATGGGGTTAGCAGGAGTCAATGAGCAGTTCTTC. It is translated as CASSDMGLAGVNEQFF.

The chain has TRBV19 and TRBJ2-7, with 8 bases aligning to TRBD2. The germline gives CDR1 LNHDA, CDR2 SQIVND (reference sequence). The CDR3 has 13 amino acids. V was pared by 6 bases and J by 2 bases, with 3 bases of the junction left unmatched. The CDR3 loop reads CASSAGGTYEQYF. CDR3 coding DNA: TGTGCCAGTAGCGCGGGAGGCACCTACGAGCAGTACTTC. Full variable domain (remainder filled in from reference TRBV19 and TRBJ2-7): DGGITQSPKYLFRKEGQNVTLSCEQNLNHDAMYWYRQDPGQGLRLIYYSQIVNDFQKGDIAEGYSVSREKKESFPLTVTSAQKNPTAFYLCASSAGGTYEQYFGPGTRLTVT.

The J gene is TRBJ1-2, the V gene TRBV2, with a tentative D call TRBD1 (6 bases). Germline V gene lookup returns CDR1 SNHLY and CDR2 FYNNEI. The CDR3 spans 14 residues. V lost 3 bases to trimming and J lost 2 bases, with 10 bases between them. The CDR3 DNA reads as TGTGCCAGCAGTGACATCGGGGGCAACTATGGCTACACCTTC. This sequence encodes CASSDIGGNYGYTF.

This clonotype was seen many times. The chain combines TRBV20-1 with TRBJ1-6; 7 bases map to TRBD1. Trimming at V came to 2 bases and at J to 7 bases, leaving 8 bases not matched to a gene. The CDR3 runs to 15 residues. CDR1 and CDR2 (germline): DFQATT, SNEGSKA (reference sequence). Written as DNA, the CDR3 is TGCAGTGCTAGAAAAACTGGACAGGCCAATTCACCCCTCCACTTT. Its translation is CSARKTGQANSPLHF.